This T cell receptor (beta chain) was captured in a study of T cells after yellow fever vaccination. Looking at the study overall: Preparation used SMART-Seq v4 Ultra Low Input for the low-cell-number fractions.

A process of 5'RACE template switching, which added a universal primer site and UMIs, was used to make TCR cDNA. TCRdb ran MiXCR on the 5' RACE reads and lists one entry per CDR3 protein. Of 450,000 to 650,000 distinct CDR3 sequences listed, roughly 13% are singletons. CDR3 size: 11 residues. J lost 11 bases, V lost 3 bases, and 4 bases had no gene match. Germline CDR1 reads SGHDN; CDR2 reads FVKESK. Remarks on this clonotype: What it binds is unknown.

Study results and limitations: The presence of abundant clonotypes contaminating from the bulk population was possible in FACS-sorted repertoires. The study re-detected most primary-vaccination clones after the booster (96% CD4, roughly 88% CD8).

The clonotype was recovered from a man aged 30 to 39 who received the YFV17D yellow fever vaccine. The J gene is TRBJ2-7, the V gene TRBV14; TRBD1 agrees at 7 bases. Sequencing was performed on PBMCs, taken on the day of the yellow fever booster vaccination. CDR3 coding DNA: TGTGCCAGCAGCCAGGGGGACAGCAAGTACTTC. It translates to CASSQGDSKYF.